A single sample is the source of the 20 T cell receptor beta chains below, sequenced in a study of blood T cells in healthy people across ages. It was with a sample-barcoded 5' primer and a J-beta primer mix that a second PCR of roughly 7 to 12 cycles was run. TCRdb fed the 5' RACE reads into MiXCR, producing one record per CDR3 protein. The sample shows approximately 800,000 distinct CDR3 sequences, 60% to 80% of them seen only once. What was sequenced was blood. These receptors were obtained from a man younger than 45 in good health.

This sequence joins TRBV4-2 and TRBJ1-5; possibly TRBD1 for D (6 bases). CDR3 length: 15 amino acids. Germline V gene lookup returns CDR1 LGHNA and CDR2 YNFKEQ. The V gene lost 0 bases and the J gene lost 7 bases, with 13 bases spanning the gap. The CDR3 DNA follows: TGTGCCAGCAGCCAAGAAAGTGCAGGGGTCCAGCCCCAGCATTTT. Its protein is CASSQESAGVQPQHF.

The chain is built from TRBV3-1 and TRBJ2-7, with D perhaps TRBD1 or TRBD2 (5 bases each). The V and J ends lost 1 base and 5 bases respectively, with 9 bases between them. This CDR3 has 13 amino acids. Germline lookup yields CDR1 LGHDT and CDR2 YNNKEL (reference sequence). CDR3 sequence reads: CASSQGGVHEQYF. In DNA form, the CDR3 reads TGTGCCAGCAGCCAAGGAGGGGTCCACGAGCAGTACTTC.

The CDR3 sequence is CSAVSSYNSPLHF. For the CDR3, the DNA is TGCAGTGCTGTGAGCTCCTATAATTCACCCCTCCACTTT. The rearrangement links TRBV20-1 to TRBJ1-6; D unclear. The CDR3 totals 13 residues. V was trimmed by 5 bases and J by 0 bases, leaving 5 bases between them. The germline V gene has CDR1 DFQATT and CDR2 SNEGSKA (reference sequence).

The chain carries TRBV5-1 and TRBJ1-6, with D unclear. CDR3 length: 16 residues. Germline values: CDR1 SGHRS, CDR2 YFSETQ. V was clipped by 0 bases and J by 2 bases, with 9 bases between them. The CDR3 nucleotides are TGCGCCAGCAGCTTGGCGCTGGCTCCCTATAATTCACCCCTCCACTTT. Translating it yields CASSLALAPYNSPLHF.

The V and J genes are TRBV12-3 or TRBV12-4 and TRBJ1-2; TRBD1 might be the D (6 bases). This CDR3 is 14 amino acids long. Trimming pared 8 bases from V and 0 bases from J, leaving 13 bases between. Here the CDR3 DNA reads TGTGCCAGCGCGCGGGGGGCCGCTAACTATGGCTACACCTTC. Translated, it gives CASARGAANYGYTF.

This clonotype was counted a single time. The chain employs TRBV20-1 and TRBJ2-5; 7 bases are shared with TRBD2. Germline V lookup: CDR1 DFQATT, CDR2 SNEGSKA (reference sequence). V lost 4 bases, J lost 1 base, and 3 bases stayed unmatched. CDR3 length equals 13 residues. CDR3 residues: CSAISGFQETQYF. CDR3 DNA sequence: TGCAGTGCTATTAGCGGGTTCCAAGAGACCCAGTACTTC.

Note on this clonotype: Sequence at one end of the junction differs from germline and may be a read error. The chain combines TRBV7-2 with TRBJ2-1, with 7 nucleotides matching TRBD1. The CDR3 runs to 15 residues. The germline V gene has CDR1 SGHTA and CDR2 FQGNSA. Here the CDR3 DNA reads TGTGCCAGCGGCTTAAGGGGGCTAGCCGAGAATGAGCAGTTCTTC. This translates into CASGLRGLAENEQFF.

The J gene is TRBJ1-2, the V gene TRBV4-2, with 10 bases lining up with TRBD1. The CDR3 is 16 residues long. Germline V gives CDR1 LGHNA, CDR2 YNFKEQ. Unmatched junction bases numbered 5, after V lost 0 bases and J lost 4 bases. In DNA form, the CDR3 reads TGTGCCAGCAGCCAAGAACTGGGACAGGGGCGCTATGGCTACACCTTC. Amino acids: CASSQELGQGRYGYTF.

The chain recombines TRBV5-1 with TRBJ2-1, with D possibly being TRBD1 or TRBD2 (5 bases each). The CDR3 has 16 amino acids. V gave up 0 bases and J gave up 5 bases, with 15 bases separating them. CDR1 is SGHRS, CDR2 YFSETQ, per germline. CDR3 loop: CASSLGGPGKNNEQFF. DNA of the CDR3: TGCGCCAGCAGCTTGGGGGGACCCGGTAAGAACAATGAGCAGTTCTTC.

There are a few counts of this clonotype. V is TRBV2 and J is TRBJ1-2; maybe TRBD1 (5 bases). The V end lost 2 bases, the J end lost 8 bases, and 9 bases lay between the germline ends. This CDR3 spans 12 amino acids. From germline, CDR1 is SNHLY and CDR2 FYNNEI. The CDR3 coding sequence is TGTGCCAGCAGTGAATTCGGGGACGGCTACACCTTC. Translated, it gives CASSEFGDGYTF. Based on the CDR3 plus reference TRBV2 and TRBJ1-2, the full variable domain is EPEVTQTPSHQVTQMGQEVILRCVPISNHLYFYWYRQILGQKVEFLVSFYNNEISEKSEIFDDQFSVERPDGSNFTLKIRSTKLEDSAMYFCASSEFGDGYTFGSGTRLTVV.

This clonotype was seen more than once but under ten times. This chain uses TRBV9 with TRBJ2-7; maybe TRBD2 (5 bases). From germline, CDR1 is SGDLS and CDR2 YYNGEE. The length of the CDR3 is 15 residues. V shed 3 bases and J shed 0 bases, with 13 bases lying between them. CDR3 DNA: TGTGCCAGCAGCGCTGGCGGGTCGGGCTCCTACGAGCAGTACTTC. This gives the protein CASSAGGSGSYEQYF.

CDR3 nucleotides: TGCAGCGTCACGGGGGTTTCCTACAATGAGCAGTTCTTC. Its translation: CSVTGVSYNEQFF. The chain has TRBV29-1 and TRBJ2-1, with D possibly matching TRBD2 (6 bases). V was clipped by 6 bases and J by 1 base, with 10 bases between them. The CDR3 is 13 residues long. Germline CDR1 and CDR2: SQVTM and ANQGSEA.

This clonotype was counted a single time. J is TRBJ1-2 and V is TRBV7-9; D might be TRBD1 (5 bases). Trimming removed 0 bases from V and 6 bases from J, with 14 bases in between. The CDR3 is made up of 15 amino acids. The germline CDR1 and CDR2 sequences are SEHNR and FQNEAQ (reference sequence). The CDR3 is CASSLARGTWDGYTF. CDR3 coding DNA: TGTGCCAGCAGCTTAGCGCGAGGGACGTGGGATGGCTACACCTTC.

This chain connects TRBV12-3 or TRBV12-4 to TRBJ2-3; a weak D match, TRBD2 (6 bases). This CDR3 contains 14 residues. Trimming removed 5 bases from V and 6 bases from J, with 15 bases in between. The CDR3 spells CASSPWTIQDTQYF. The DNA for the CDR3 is TGTGCCAGCAGTCCGTGGACTATTCAGGATACGCAGTATTTT.

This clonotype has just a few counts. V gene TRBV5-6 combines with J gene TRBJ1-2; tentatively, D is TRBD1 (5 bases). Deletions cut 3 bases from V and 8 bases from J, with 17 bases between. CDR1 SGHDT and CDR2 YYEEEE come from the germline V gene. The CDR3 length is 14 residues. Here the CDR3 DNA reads TGTGCCAGCAGCTCGCCCCCGGGGGAACGCGGCTACACCTTC. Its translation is CASSSPPGERGYTF.

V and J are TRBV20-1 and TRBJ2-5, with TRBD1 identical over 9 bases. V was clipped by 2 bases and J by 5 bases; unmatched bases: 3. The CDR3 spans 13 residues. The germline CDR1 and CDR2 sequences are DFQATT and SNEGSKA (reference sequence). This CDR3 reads CSARTGGPETQYF. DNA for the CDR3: TGCAGTGCTAGAACAGGGGGCCCCGAGACCCAGTACTTC.

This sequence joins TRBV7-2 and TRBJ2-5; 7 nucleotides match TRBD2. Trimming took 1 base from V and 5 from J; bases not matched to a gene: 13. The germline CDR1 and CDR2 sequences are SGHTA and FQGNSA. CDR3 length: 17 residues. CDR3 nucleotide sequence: TGTGCCAGCAGCTTAGAAGGAGGCGGGGGAGGCTGGGAGACCCAGTACTTC. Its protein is CASSLEGGGGGWETQYF.

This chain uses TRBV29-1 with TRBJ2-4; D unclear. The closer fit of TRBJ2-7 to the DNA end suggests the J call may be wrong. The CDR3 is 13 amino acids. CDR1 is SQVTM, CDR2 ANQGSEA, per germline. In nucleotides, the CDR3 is TGCAGCGTTGAATCCGACACCGCCTACGAGCAGTACTTC. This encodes CSVESDTAYEQYF.

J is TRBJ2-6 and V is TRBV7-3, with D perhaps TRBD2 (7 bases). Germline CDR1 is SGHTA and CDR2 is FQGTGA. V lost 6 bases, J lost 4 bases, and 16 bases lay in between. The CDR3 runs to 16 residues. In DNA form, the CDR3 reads TGTGCCAGCAGTCGGGGGGCTCTAATAGGGGCCAACGTCCTGACTTTC. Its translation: CASSRGALIGANVLTF.

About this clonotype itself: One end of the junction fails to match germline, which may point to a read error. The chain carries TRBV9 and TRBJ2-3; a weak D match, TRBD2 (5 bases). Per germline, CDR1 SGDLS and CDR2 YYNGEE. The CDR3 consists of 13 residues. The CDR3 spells CAGSASGTDTQYF. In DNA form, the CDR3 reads TGTGCCGGCAGTGCCAGCGGAACAGATACGCAGTATTTT.